This T cell receptor beta chain comes out of a study of T cells in Graves' hyperthyroidism and ophthalmopathy. The study, taken as a whole, reports: Most expanded thyroid clonotypes above 0.001 recurred in blood.

CDR1 is ENHRY, CDR2 SYGVKD, per germline. There are 14 residues in the CDR3. Trimming removed 6 bases from V and 0 bases from J; junction bases left unmatched: 5. This clonotype was counted ten times or more. Its target is not known. Regions amplified from RNA transcripts were the TCR beta CDR3 regions. A first-round RT-PCR of the TCR CDR3 used the HTBI primer set. TCRdb re-analysed the multiplex PCR reads in MiXCR, keeping a single row per CDR3 protein. Among hundreds of thousands of distinct CDR3 sequences listed, around 45% were seen once. The sequence derives from a woman in her late teens or twenties with Graves' hyperthyroidism. The V call is TRBV10-3, the J call TRBJ2-7, with 7 positions matching TRBD1. Sample: peripheral blood or thyroid tissue (not recorded which). The CDR3, as DNA: TGTGCCATCAGAGACAGGGACAGCTCCTACGAGCAGTACTTC. It translates to CAIRDRDSSYEQYF.